What follows are 28 T cell receptor beta chains derived from one specimen sequenced in a study of blood T cell repertoires in COVID-19 (dated by TCRdb to about 2020). The protocol used for the library was the immunoSEQ multiplex PCR assay. The clones in this table, taken by TCRdb from immuneACCESS, are in-frame only. Not every clone is retained; where verified, under half of the shortfall comes from an unresolved V gene, and the cause of the rest is unknown. Here the sample has 150,000 to 200,000 clones; roughly 80% occur a single time. The top ten hold 4% to 6.5% of the sample. Sequenced material: PBMCs or T cells enriched from blood (not recorded which). Receptors originate from a woman aged 55 to 70 with acute COVID-19.

The rearrangement uses TRBV7-2 and TRBJ1-2; D is perhaps TRBD1 (6 bases). There are 12 residues in the CDR3. V was pared by 5 bases and J by 4 bases, with 8 bases between. The germline gives CDR1 SGHTA, CDR2 FQGNSA. CDR3 sequence (DNA): TGTGCCAGCAGCCCAGGGGTCTATGGCTACACCTTC. It yields the protein CASSPGVYGYTF.

V is TRBV6-5 and J is TRBJ1-5; D gene uncertain. CDR1 MNHEY and CDR2 SVGAGI come from the germline V gene. Trimming took 7 bases from V and 4 from J, leaving 5 bases between them. The CDR3 runs 11 residues. The CDR3 is CASTPNQPQHF. As DNA, the CDR3 is TGTGCCAGCACTCCGAATCAGCCCCAGCATTTT.

This chain links TRBV7-7 with TRBJ2-1, with 12 bases identical to TRBD2. Losses at the gene ends were 4 bases for V and 4 bases for J; bases not matched to a gene: 2. Per germline, CDR1 SSHAT and CDR2 FNYEAQ (reference sequence). The CDR3 spans 15 residues. The DNA for the CDR3 is TGTGCCAGCAGCTCGCTAGCGGGAGGGTACAATGAGCAGTTCTTC. As protein: CASSSLAGGYNEQFF.

CDR3 sequence (DNA): TGTGCCAGCACCTGGGGACAGGGAAGTGGCTACACCTTC. It codes for CASTWGQGSGYTF. This chain joins TRBV28 and TRBJ1-2; TRBD1 aligns across 9 bases. The V gene's germline CDR1 is MDHEN and CDR2 SYDVKM. V gave up 7 bases and J gave up 7 bases; unmatched junction bases: 7. The CDR3 runs to 13 residues.

This clone was seen just once. The rearrangement uses TRBV18 and TRBJ1-2; D gene uncertain. The germline gives CDR1 KGHSH, CDR2 LQKENI. This CDR3 is built from 12 residues. The V end lost 2 bases, the J end lost 7 bases, and 8 bases lay between the germline ends. The CDR3 DNA sequence: TGTGCCAGCTCACCATCTGCAGGTGGCTACACCTTC. The encoded protein is CASSPSAGGYTF.

V gene TRBV28 combines with J gene TRBJ1-5, with D unclear. The CDR3 totals 12 residues. Germline V gene sequence: CDR1 MDHEN, CDR2 SYDVKM. V was cut by 4 bases and J by 6 bases, with 7 bases left in between. The CDR3 loop is CASSSPLQPQHF. The CDR3 DNA is TGTGCCAGCAGTTCTCCCCTTCAGCCCCAGCATTTT.

This sequence joins TRBV3-1 (or the pseudogene TRBV3-2) and TRBJ1-5; D possibly corresponds to TRBD1 (6 bases). Germline values: CDR1 LGHDT, CDR2 YNNKEL (reference sequence). V lost 4 bases to trimming and J lost 1 base, with 8 bases between them. The CDR3 runs 14 residues. This chain's CDR3 is CASSLGQSNQPQHF. The DNA of the CDR3 is TGTGCCAGCAGCCTTGGACAGAGCAATCAGCCCCAGCATTTT.

The chain carries TRBV5-1 and TRBJ1-6, with D possibly TRBD1 on 5 matching bases. V lost 4 bases and J lost 7, with 12 bases in between. This CDR3 region has 14 residues. CDR1 is SGHRS and CDR2 is YFSETQ in the germline V gene. The CDR3 here is CASSIGADNSPLHF. In DNA, the CDR3 is TGCGCCAGCAGCATTGGGGCTGACAATTCACCCCTCCACTTT.

The chain uses TRBV6-2 or TRBV6-3 and TRBJ1-2, with a tentative D call TRBD1 (5 bases). The V end lost 5 bases, the J end lost 12 bases, and 16 bases lay between the germline ends. The CDR3 is 12 residues long. The germline V gene encodes CDR1 MNHEY and CDR2 SVGEGT. CDR3 protein: CASSPSPPGDTF. CDR3 in DNA: TGTGCCAGCAGTCCCAGCCCTCCGGGGGACACCTTC.

The chain employs TRBV7-7 and TRBJ2-5; TRBD2 might be the D (5 bases). The CDR3 is 10 residues long. Trimming removed 4 bases from V and 9 bases from J, with 6 bases in between. The germline gives CDR1 SSHAT, CDR2 FNYEAQ (reference sequence). CDR3 in amino acids: CASSSGAQYF. The CDR3 DNA follows: TGTGCCAGCAGCTCCGGGGCCCAGTACTTC.

V gene TRBV28 combines with J gene TRBJ1-2; D unclear. Per germline, CDR1 MDHEN and CDR2 SYDVKM. Between the trimmed V and J ends, which lost 8 bases and 4 bases, there was a span of 14 bases. This CDR3 contains 13 residues. DNA for the CDR3: TGTGCCAGCTTTATTCGGCGCGGCTATGGCTACACCTTC. Protein: CASFIRRGYGYTF.

J is TRBJ2-1 and V is TRBV6-2 or TRBV6-3; no clear D gene. The length of the CDR3 is 12 residues. Germline V gives CDR1 MNHEY, CDR2 SVGEGT. The V end was cut by 5 bases, the J end by 7 bases, with 9 bases between. The CDR3 loop reads CASSHTENEQFF. The CDR3 region has the DNA TGTGCCAGCAGTCACACAGAGAATGAGCAGTTCTTC.

This clone was picked up one time. The gene calls are TRBV6-5 and TRBJ2-1; 8 bases map to TRBD2. The V segment lost 5 bases and the J segment 0 bases; nucleotides outside the gene matches: 3. CDR1 and CDR2 from the germline V gene are MNHEY and SVGAGI. The CDR3 spans 15 residues. The CDR3 DNA reads TGTGCCAGCAGTATGAGCGGGAGCTCCTACAATGAGCAGTTCTTC. It specifies CASSMSGSSYNEQFF.

The chain uses TRBV2 and TRBJ2-4, with 8 bases matching TRBD2. The J segment lost 0 bases and the V segment lost 6 bases, leaving 7 bases of the junction unmatched. Germline CDR1 SNHLY, CDR2 FYNNEI. The CDR3 runs 16 residues. The CDR3 spells CASRDVLAGAKNIQYF. The CDR3 DNA reads TGTGCCAGCAGGGACGTCCTAGCGGGAGCCAAAAACATTCAGTACTTC.

The genes are TRBV9 and TRBJ1-2; the match to TRBD1 covers 7 bases. The CDR3 is made up of 15 amino acids. V shed 3 bases and J 5 bases; nucleotides not matched to a gene: 10. Looked up from germline, CDR1 is SGDLS and CDR2 is YYNGEE. Here the CDR3 DNA reads TGTGCCAGCAGCGCCACCTTGGAGGGGGCGTATGGCTACACCTTC. Translation gives CASSATLEGAYGYTF.

This sequence joins TRBV30 and TRBJ1-5; 8 nucleotides match TRBD1. Unmatched junction bases numbered 6, after V lost 5 bases and J lost 3 bases. Germline values: CDR1 GTSNPN, CDR2 SVGIG (reference sequence). The CDR3 runs to 14 residues. CDR3 nucleotide sequence: TGTGCCTGGGACAGGGGTATCGACAATCAGCCCCAGCATTTT. Encoded protein: CAWDRGIDNQPQHF.

Here the CDR3 reads CASSRGEDNSPLHF. CDR3 in DNA: TGTGCCAGCTCCCGGGGAGAGGATAATTCACCCCTCCACTTT. The chain couples TRBV27 to TRBJ1-6; D gene unclear. Trimming shortened V by 8 bases and J by 5 bases, and 13 bases separated the two germline ends. Germline CDR1 and CDR2: MNHEY and SMNVEV (reference sequence). This CDR3 has 14 residues.

This clone has just a few counts. The chain has TRBV5-1 and TRBJ1-1; D not certain. The CDR3 extends over 13 amino acids. Trimming removed 6 bases from V and 1 base from J, with 10 bases in between. Germline V gene data show CDR1 as SGHRS and CDR2 as YFSETQ. CDR3 amino acids: CASTPPGNTEAFF. In DNA, the CDR3 is TGCGCCAGCACCCCCCCGGGGAACACTGAAGCTTTCTTT.

The V gene is TRBV9, the J gene TRBJ1-2; D might be TRBD1 (5 bases). Trimming cost V 0 bases and J 7 bases, with 13 bases left between them. The CDR3 is 14 residues long. Germline V gives CDR1 SGDLS, CDR2 YYNGEE. The CDR3 region is CASSVASKGIGYTF. For the CDR3, the DNA is TGTGCCAGCAGCGTAGCTTCGAAGGGGATTGGCTACACCTTC.

This chain uses TRBV2 with TRBJ1-5; no clear D gene. The CDR3 totals 12 residues. Germline V gene lookup returns CDR1 SNHLY and CDR2 FYNNEI. Between the trimmed V and J ends, which lost 6 bases and 3 bases, there was a span of 6 bases. The CDR3 spells CASRRNNQPQHF. The CDR3 region has the DNA TGTGCCAGCAGGCGTAACAATCAGCCCCAGCATTTT.

V and J are TRBV6-5 and TRBJ1-2; 9 nucleotides match TRBD1. Germline V gene sequence: CDR1 MNHEY, CDR2 SVGAGI. The ends lost 0 bases at V and 9 bases at J; junction bases unmatched: 8. The CDR3 contains 15 residues. CDR3 loop: CASSYSGQGSYSYTF. CDR3 DNA: TGTGCCAGCAGTTACTCGGGACAGGGATCTTATAGCTACACCTTC.

The chain links TRBV18 to TRBJ2-3; 8 positions agree with TRBD2. Germline V gene lookup returns CDR1 KGHSH and CDR2 LQKENI. After removal of 2 bases from V and 3 bases from J, the junction contained 10 bases not matched to a gene. This CDR3 contains 17 residues. The CDR3 nucleotides read TGTGCCAGCTCACCAGCCCTAGCGGGTGTACCAACAGATACGCAGTATTTT. Protein: CASSPALAGVPTDTQYF.

This chain uses TRBV7-9 with TRBJ1-1; tentative D call: TRBD1 (5 bases). The CDR3 extends over 12 amino acids. Germline CDR1 is SEHNR and CDR2 is FQNEAQ (reference sequence). V was trimmed by 0 bases and J by 8 bases, leaving 7 bases between them. The CDR3 DNA sequence: TGTGCCAGCAGCTTAGCCGGGGGAGAAGCTTTCTTT. Translated: CASSLAGGEAFF.

The chain recombines TRBV19 with TRBJ2-6, with 10 bases identical to TRBD1. This CDR3 region has 17 residues. The J segment lost 2 bases and the V segment lost 4 bases, leaving 5 bases of the junction unmatched. CDR1 is LNHDA, CDR2 SQIVND, per germline (reference sequence). The CDR3 DNA reads TGTGCCAGTAGTACCCCGACAGGGGGCACTGGGGCCAACGTCCTGACTTTC. As protein: CASSTPTGGTGANVLTF.

V is TRBV27 and J is TRBJ2-3; D not certain. The V and J ends lost 4 bases and 0 bases respectively, with 11 bases between them. CDR3 length equals 15 residues. Looked up from germline, CDR1 is MNHEY and CDR2 is SMNVEV (reference sequence). The CDR3 is CASSSYPTSTDTQYF. Here the CDR3 DNA reads TGTGCCAGCAGTTCTTATCCAACTAGCACAGATACGCAGTATTTT.

The chain has TRBV18 and TRBJ1-1; 9 bases line up with TRBD1. Germline V gene data show CDR1 as KGHSH and CDR2 as LQKENI. V lost 7 bases to trimming and J lost 5 bases; unmatched junction nucleotides: 5. The CDR3 is made up of 13 amino acids. Written as DNA, the CDR3 is TGTGCCAGCTTATGGACAGGGGAGACTGAAGCTTTCTTT. It codes for CASLWTGETEAFF.

V is TRBV6-5 and J is TRBJ1-1; a weak D match, TRBD1 (6 bases). V was trimmed by 5 bases and J by 0 bases, leaving 13 bases between them. The CDR3 has 15 amino acids. In germline, CDR1 is MNHEY, CDR2 SVGAGI. In DNA, the CDR3 is TGTGCCAGCAGTAAATCAGGGGCTATGAACACTGAAGCTTTCTTT. Its protein is CASSKSGAMNTEAFF.

This clone was counted a single time. The CDR3 region is CASSSAQTGTYGYTF. CDR3 DNA: TGTGCCAGCAGCTCGGCCCAGACAGGGACCTATGGCTACACCTTC. The rearrangement links TRBV7-2 to TRBJ1-2; TRBD1 matches 7 bases. This CDR3 has 15 residues. The germline gives CDR1 SGHTA, CDR2 FQGNSA. The V segment lost 4 bases and the J segment 4 bases; nucleotides outside the gene matches: 9.